Below are 32 T cell receptor beta chains sequenced from a single sample in a study of T-cell memory formation after mild COVID-19. Using its own MiXCR run on the 5' RACE reads, TCRdb lists one record per CDR3 protein. Of roughly 300,000 distinct CDR3 sequences in the sample, approximately 15% were seen once. Input material: PBMCs or a T cell subset sorted from them (not recorded which). These receptors all come from a man between 18 and 35 years old who had mild COVID-19 (a few samples of this study predate the infection). Cell type and time point are not known.

The chain joins TRBV20-1 to TRBJ2-3; 9 bases align to TRBD2. The V gene's germline CDR1 is DFQATT and CDR2 SNEGSKA (reference sequence). V shed 5 bases, J shed 5 bases, and the junction held 17 bases outside the gene matches. The CDR3 runs 17 residues. The CDR3 nucleotides are TGCAGTGCTGCGCGGCCCCAGGGGCGGGGGGGTGTAGATACGCAGTATTTT. This sequence encodes CSAARPQGRGGVDTQYF.

This clonotype has more than one count but fewer than ten. The V and J genes are TRBV7-9 and TRBJ2-2; D is ambiguous. Trimming took off 2 bases at V and 1 base at J, with 8 bases between the two ends. Germline lookup yields CDR1 SEHNR and CDR2 FQNEAQ (reference sequence). This CDR3 comprises 15 residues. This CDR3 reads CASSLTWGNTGELFF. The DNA of the CDR3 is TGTGCCAGCAGCTTAACCTGGGGGAACACCGGGGAGCTGTTTTTT.

This clonotype showed up just a few times. The J gene is TRBJ2-5, the V gene TRBV3-1; weak D call: TRBD2 (5 bases). The CDR3 spans 14 residues. Germline CDR1 reads LGHDT; CDR2 reads YNNKEL (reference sequence). The V end lost 4 bases, the J end lost 7 bases, and 16 bases lay between the germline ends. Written as DNA, the CDR3 is TGTGCCAGCAGCCTAGGTCCGAGGGTCGGGACCCAGTACTTC. As protein: CASSLGPRVGTQYF.

The V and J genes are TRBV7-4 and TRBJ1-5, with TRBD1 identical over 7 bases. V was clipped by 1 base and J by 7 bases; unmatched bases: 10. The CDR3 contains 16 residues. Per germline, CDR1 SGHVT and CDR2 SQSDAQ. The CDR3 loop is CASSLGRRGVGQPQHF. In DNA, the CDR3 is TGTGCCAGCAGCTTAGGGCGCAGGGGGGTCGGGCAGCCCCAGCATTTT.

The gene calls are TRBV6-2 or TRBV6-3 and TRBJ2-7; 7 bases are shared with TRBD2. The germline CDR1 and CDR2 sequences are MNHEY and SVGEGT. V lost 6 bases and J lost 6; bases outside the gene matches: 5. This CDR3 is built from 12 residues. CDR3 in amino acids: CASSRLAFEQYF. CDR3 nucleotides: TGTGCCAGCAGCAGACTAGCATTCGAGCAGTACTTC.

This clonotype occurred many times. J is TRBJ2-2 and V is TRBV4-1, with 7 bases aligning to TRBD1. The V gene end was trimmed by 4 bases and the J gene end by 0 bases; junction bases not matched to a gene: 8. Germline V CDR1 and CDR2: MGHRA, YSYEKL. This CDR3 spans 17 amino acids. The CDR3 sequence: CASSPGTARTNTGELFF. The CDR3 region has the DNA TGCGCCAGCAGCCCAGGGACAGCCCGAACGAACACCGGGGAGCTGTTTTTT.

The chain recombines TRBV5-1 with TRBJ2-7; D is ambiguous. The germline V gene has CDR1 SGHRS and CDR2 YFSETQ. V shed 0 bases and J shed 1 base, with 11 bases lying between them. The CDR3 runs to 15 residues. The CDR3 DNA reads as TGCGCCAGCAGCTTGGGTACGTTACTTTCCTACGAGCAGTACTTC. Translating it yields CASSLGTLLSYEQYF.

V is TRBV20-1 and J is TRBJ2-3; D remains ambiguous. Looked up from germline, CDR1 is DFQATT and CDR2 is SNEGSKA (reference sequence). The CDR3 is 12 amino acids. V lost 6 bases and J lost 4, with 11 bases in between. CDR3 sequence reads: CSAERAADTQYF. CDR3 in DNA: TGCAGTGCCGAACGGGCAGCAGATACGCAGTATTTT.

This clonotype showed up just a few times. The V gene is TRBV7-2, the J gene TRBJ2-1; D remains unclear. Germline V lookup: CDR1 SGHTA, CDR2 FQGNSA. This CDR3 contains 15 residues. The V end lost 2 bases, the J end lost 0 bases, and 8 bases lay between the germline ends. The CDR3 reads CASSLMGYSYNEQFF. For the CDR3, the DNA is TGTGCCAGCAGCTTAATGGGCTACTCCTACAATGAGCAGTTCTTC.

The rearrangement joins TRBV5-1 to TRBJ1-6, with 8 bases fitting TRBD1. This CDR3 region has 14 residues. Germline V gene sequence: CDR1 SGHRS, CDR2 YFSETQ. The V and J ends lost 3 bases and 10 bases, in that order; junction bases with no gene match: 6. The CDR3 DNA reads as TGCGCCAGCAGCTCCGGACAGGGAAGCTCACCCCTCCACTTT. Translated: CASSSGQGSSPLHF.

This clonotype was seen more than once but under ten times. This chain joins TRBV6-2 or TRBV6-3 and TRBJ2-7, with TRBD1 as a possible D gene (5 bases). In germline, CDR1 is MNHEY, CDR2 SVGEGT. The V and J ends lost 5 bases and 4 bases respectively, with 12 bases between them. This CDR3 is built from 13 residues. The CDR3 loop is CASSLDRTYEQYF. In nucleotides, the CDR3 is TGTGCCAGCAGTCTTGACAGAACTTACGAGCAGTACTTC.

The chain combines TRBV6-5 with TRBJ1-2; TRBD1 matches 8 bases. V trimming: 2 bases; J trimming: 7 bases; junction bases outside the gene matches: 9. The CDR3 sequence is 15 residues long. Germline-derived CDR1 and CDR2 are MNHEY and SVGAGI. Here the CDR3 DNA reads TGTGCCAGCAGTTACCAGGGGGCGCGGTATGGTGGCTACACCTTC. The encoded protein is CASSYQGARYGGYTF.

The V and J genes are TRBV3-1 and TRBJ2-4; D is undetermined. Germline V gene data show CDR1 as LGHDT and CDR2 as YNNKEL (reference sequence). The V end lost 5 bases, the J end lost 7 bases, and 18 bases lay between the germline ends. CDR3 length: 15 residues. The CDR3 nucleotides read TGTGCCAGCAGCTTTGGAATTGCGACCGGTAACATTCAGTACTTC. Residues: CASSFGIATGNIQYF.

The sample holds a few counts of this clonotype. The genes are TRBV12-3 or TRBV12-4 and TRBJ1-5; D is undetermined. The V gene lost 1 base and the J gene lost 9 bases, with 10 bases spanning the gap. This CDR3 contains 13 residues. The CDR3 here is CASSLGSARPQHF. The CDR3 DNA reads as TGTGCCAGCAGTTTAGGGTCTGCACGGCCCCAGCATTTT.

The chain uses TRBV12-3 or TRBV12-4 and TRBJ1-1; 7 bases are a match to TRBD1. This CDR3 has 15 amino acids. Trimming cost V 6 bases and J 4 bases; bases outside gene matches: 11. CDR3 sequence: CASRLGDSLGTEAFF. The CDR3 bases are TGTGCCAGCAGGCTAGGGGACAGTTTGGGCACTGAAGCTTTCTTT.

Regarding this clonotype: This may arise from a read error, as a much more abundant clone is one base away. The chain is built from TRBV4-3 and TRBJ1-6; D perhaps matches TRBD1 (6 bases). V was cut by 4 bases and J by 3 bases, with 7 bases left in between. Germline V gives CDR1 LGHNA, CDR2 YSLEER. The CDR3 is made up of 14 amino acids. The DNA of the CDR3 is TGCGCCAGCAGCCCGGGACACTATAATTCACCCCTCCACTTT. This encodes CASSPGHYNSPLHF.

The chain couples TRBV19 to TRBJ2-5; perhaps TRBD2 as D (5 bases). Germline loops: CDR1 LNHDA, CDR2 SQIVND (reference sequence). V was clipped by 2 bases and J by 5 bases, with 15 bases between them. The CDR3 runs to 15 residues. The CDR3 DNA sequence: TGTGCCAGTAGTATACACCCCTGGAGGCGGGAGACCCAGTACTTC. It translates to CASSIHPWRRETQYF.

The chain employs TRBV7-2 and TRBJ2-1; a possible D gene is TRBD1 (5 bases). V dropped 4 bases and J dropped 6 bases, with 7 bases sitting between them. CDR3 size: 12 residues. CDR1 SGHTA and CDR2 FQGNSA come from the germline V gene. CDR3 DNA sequence: TGTGCCAGCAGCTCACAGGTCAATGAGCAGTTCTTC. Translating gives CASSSQVNEQFF.

CDR3 sequence reads: CATSDPDRGGYNEQFF. The DNA of the CDR3 is TGTGCCACCAGTGATCCCGACAGGGGAGGGTACAATGAGCAGTTCTTC. V is TRBV24-1 and J is TRBJ2-1; D possibly corresponds to TRBD1 (8 bases). This CDR3 spans 16 amino acids. Germline CDR1 and CDR2: KGHDR and SFDVKD. Deletions cut 3 bases from V and 4 bases from J, with 15 bases between.

The chain has TRBV11-2 and TRBJ1-5; the D gene is possibly TRBD1 (6 bases). V was shortened by 1 base and J by 6 bases, with 16 bases between the two germline ends. Per the germline V gene, CDR1 is SGHAT and CDR2 is FQNNGV. The CDR3 is made up of 16 amino acids. CDR3 nucleotides: TGTGCCAGCAGCTTAGGCAGGGGAGGACACGGTCAGCCCCAGCATTTT. Amino acids: CASSLGRGGHGQPQHF.

The chain combines TRBV20-1 with TRBJ2-7; TRBD2 aligns across 7 bases. The CDR3 length is 14 residues. Per the germline V gene, CDR1 is DFQATT and CDR2 is SNEGSKA (reference sequence). With V trimmed by 1 base and J by 3 bases, 6 bases remained unmatched. Written as DNA, the CDR3 is TGCAGTGCTAGAGGCGGGAGTACCCTCTACGAGCAGTACGTC. Protein sequence: CSARGGSTLYEQYV.

V usage is TRBV7-2 and J usage is TRBJ2-7; D possibly corresponds to TRBD2 (5 bases). Germline loops: CDR1 SGHTA, CDR2 FQGNSA. V was pared by 1 base and J by 3 bases, with 13 bases between. This CDR3 is 15 amino acids long. DNA for the CDR3: TGTGCCAGCAGCTTAGAATACGGCGGGCGCTACGAGCAGTACTTC. Protein product: CASSLEYGGRYEQYF.

This clonotype was seen many times. This sequence joins TRBV5-1 and TRBJ2-7, with D possibly TRBD2 on 6 matching bases. In germline, CDR1 is SGHRS, CDR2 YFSETQ. The CDR3 consists of 14 residues. V was shortened by 0 bases and J by 1 base, with 8 bases between the two germline ends. The CDR3 spells CASSLVGGSYEQYF. The CDR3 region has the DNA TGCGCCAGCAGCTTGGTCGGGGGATCCTACGAGCAGTACTTC.

Ten or more counts support this clonotype. At one of its ends the junction is not consistent with the germline gene, which may arise from a read error. The chain employs TRBV20-1 and TRBJ1-6, with TRBD1 matching over 8 bases. The germline V gene encodes CDR1 DFQATT and CDR2 SNEGSKA (reference sequence). This CDR3 is 14 amino acids long. The CDR3 is CSATTGEDYKASPF. As DNA, the CDR3 is TGCAGTGCTACGACAGGGGAAGATTACAAGGCCAGCCCTTTT.

This clonotype was found a few times. J is TRBJ1-1 and V is TRBV6-5; perhaps TRBD1 as D (5 bases). Germline V lookup: CDR1 MNHEY, CDR2 SVGAGI. CDR3 size: 15 residues. Trimming took 0 bases from V and 4 from J, leaving 12 bases between them. This CDR3 reads CASSYSMGGGTEAFF. The CDR3 coding sequence is TGTGCCAGCAGTTACTCCATGGGGGGAGGCACTGAAGCTTTCTTT.

This clonotype was counted between two and nine times. The chain employs TRBV19 and TRBJ2-7; D gene uncertain. The CDR3 totals 10 residues. With 8 bases removed from V and 6 bases from J, the gap between germline ends came to 8 bases. Germline V gene sequence: CDR1 LNHDA, CDR2 SQIVND (reference sequence). CDR3 sequence (DNA): TGTGCCAGTGGCCCCGCCGAGCAGTACTTC. This translates into CASGPAEQYF.

This clonotype was seen a few times. The chain has TRBV9 and TRBJ2-5, with D perhaps matching TRBD1 (6 bases). This CDR3 has 16 amino acids. The V end was cut by 0 bases, the J end by 3 bases, with 15 bases between. CDR1 is SGDLS, CDR2 YYNGEE, per germline. CDR3 in amino acids: CASSVAGSRGKETQYF. The CDR3 DNA reads TGTGCCAGCAGCGTAGCCGGATCTAGGGGGAAAGAGACCCAGTACTTC.

This clonotype was observed a few times. This chain connects TRBV20-1 to TRBJ1-3; D remains ambiguous. The CDR3 runs 13 residues. CDR1 is DFQATT, CDR2 SNEGSKA, per germline (reference sequence). The ends were cut back, 5 bases at V and 3 bases at J, with 11 bases in the middle. The CDR3 DNA follows: TGCAGTGCTCCGGGGATAGGTGGAAACACCATATATTTT. Protein: CSAPGIGGNTIYF.

In its sample, this clonotype was seen a few times. J is TRBJ2-1 and V is TRBV7-2; D gene uncertain. The V end lost 2 bases, the J end lost 6 bases, and 17 bases lay between the germline ends. The CDR3 spans 16 residues. Germline CDR1 is SGHTA and CDR2 is FQGNSA. The CDR3 region is CASSLRIVGIANEQFF. The CDR3 DNA reads TGTGCCAGCAGCTTAAGAATTGTGGGTATCGCCAATGAGCAGTTCTTC.

The chain is built from TRBV9 and TRBJ2-7; 8 bases are a match to TRBD2. With 4 bases clipped from V and 6 bases from J, the junction kept 9 bases outside the gene matches. The length of the CDR3 is 14 residues. The germline V gene encodes CDR1 SGDLS and CDR2 YYNGEE. CDR3 DNA sequence: TGTGCCAGCAGCCCGGGAGGGCGCGGCAGCGAGCAGTACTTC. This translates into CASSPGGRGSEQYF.

This clonotype was found many times. The chain couples TRBV7-9 to TRBJ2-5; weak D call: TRBD2 (6 bases). This CDR3 is built from 13 residues. V lost 1 base to trimming and J lost 4 bases, with 7 bases between them. Per germline, CDR1 SEHNR and CDR2 FQNEAQ (reference sequence). The CDR3 loop is CASSLGGTETQYF. CDR3 DNA sequence: TGTGCCAGCAGCTTAGGCGGGACAGAGACCCAGTACTTC.

J is TRBJ2-3 and V is TRBV6-5; D is possibly TRBD1 (6 bases). Germline-derived CDR1 and CDR2 are MNHEY and SVGAGI. The CDR3 covers 13 residues. Deletions cut 5 bases from V and 10 bases from J, with 16 bases between. CDR3 bases: TGTGCCAGCAGTGGGACATCCGATGGGCCGCAGTATTTT. Its translation is CASSGTSDGPQYF.